This T cell receptor beta chain was documented in a study of blood T cell repertoires in COVID-19 (TCRdb year 2020). About the full investigation: Samples from collaborators originated in the United States, Italy and Spain and spanned both the acute and convalescent phases of COVID-19. The material from the prospective study consisted of cDNA or gDNA derived from T cells, B-cell-depleted T cells, or PBMCs. Deeply sampled blood TCRbeta repertoires from subjects exposed to, actively infected with, or recovered from COVID-19 were included in the dataset. The repertoires were made available in a free public database intended to serve as a resource for research on the immune response to SARS-CoV-2. The samples were drawn from two sources: the first 160 participants of the ongoing ImmuneRACE study, and 950 to 1,500 subjects contributed by 6 global collaborators. Nearly every sample came with metadata listing a de-identified subject ID, COVID-19 status, age in years and sex. Where available, HLA class I and class II types were taken from metadata supplied by the sample provider and were not determined by assay-based typing.

Points the paper makes about the study in general: The quantity of clinical and demographic metadata differed by source and by participant and was supplied without curation.

Participants in the prospective study were enrolled through a virtual design, were aged about 18 to 100 years, and lived in fewer than 30 United States geographic areas. To assign participants to cohorts, the prospective study relied on clinical history that participants themselves reported in a screening survey and a study questionnaire. Recovered participants in ImmuneRACE Cohort 3 were defined as having two consecutive negative NP/OP PCR tests, clearance from a healthcare professional, or resolution of symptoms. In the prospective study, whole blood, serum and a nasopharyngeal or oropharyngeal swab were collected from each participant by mobile phlebotomists. Over an approximately two-month period, participants in the prospective study had the option of providing additional blood draws and questionnaires. Before DNA extraction, prospective study blood samples were shipped either frozen or at room temperature.

TCRbeta CDR3 regions were amplified from genomic DNA using the immunoSEQ Assay, a bias-controlled multiplex PCR. On the study's bioinformatics: Nucleated cell counts per sample were estimated from amplification of reference gene primers within the assay. To quantify the absolute abundance of each unique TCRbeta CDR3 rearrangement, sequence reads were collapsed and filtered. Productive Simpson clonality was computed per sample as the square root of Simpson's diversity index over productive rearrangements. TCRdb retrieved this table from immuneACCESS and kept in-frame rearrangements only. Not all clones are present; in checked studies, unresolved V genes account for under half, and no reason is known for the remainder. V and J calls and clone size follow that table, whereas D and trimming were derived from the DNA. The sample profile shows 430,000 or so clones; around nine tenths of them were found once. The top ten constitute approximately 1.8% of the sample.

Clipping removes 0 bases from V and 8 bases from J, with 5 as the unmatched junction base count. The CDR3 spans 15 residues, from the cysteine through the phenylalanine. The only DNA kept is the CDR3, 45 bases in frame from the first base. CDR1 and CDR2, looked up from the germline V gene, are SGHDN and FVKESK. This clone was seen once. Its binding antigen is unknown. No much larger clonotype is one base removed from it; base qualities were not supplied. The V and J genes are TRBV14 and TRBJ2-1; 9 bases in the middle match TRBD2. The receptor was derived from a woman aged 40 to 50 who had recovered from COVID-19. Sequencing used PBMCs or T cells enriched from blood (not recorded which). In nucleotides, the sequence is TGTGCCAGCAGCCAAGATAGTAGCGGGAGAGATGAGCAGTTCTTC. The translation is CASSQDSSGRDEQFF. The full variable domain, completed from the reference TRBV14 and TRBJ2-1 proteins outside the CDR3, reads EAGVTQFPSHSVIEKGQTVTLRCDPISGHDNLYWYRRVMGKEIKFLLHFVKESKQDESGMPNNRFLAERTGGTYSTLKVQPAELEDSGVYFCASSQDSSGRDEQFFGPGTRLTVL.